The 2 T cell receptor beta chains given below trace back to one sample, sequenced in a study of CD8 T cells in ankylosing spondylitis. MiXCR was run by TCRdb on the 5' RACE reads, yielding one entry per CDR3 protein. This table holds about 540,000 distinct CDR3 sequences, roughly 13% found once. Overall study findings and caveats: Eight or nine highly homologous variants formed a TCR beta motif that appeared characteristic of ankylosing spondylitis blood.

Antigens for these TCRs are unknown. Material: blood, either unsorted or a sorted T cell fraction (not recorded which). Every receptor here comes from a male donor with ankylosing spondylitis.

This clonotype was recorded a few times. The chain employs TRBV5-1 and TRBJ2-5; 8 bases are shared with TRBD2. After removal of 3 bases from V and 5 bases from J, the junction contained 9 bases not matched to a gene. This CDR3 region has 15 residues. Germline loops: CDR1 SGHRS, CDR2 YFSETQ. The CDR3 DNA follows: TGCGCCAGCAGCTCCGGGAGGGTTCAGAGGGAGACCCAGTACTTC. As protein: CASSSGRVQRETQYF.

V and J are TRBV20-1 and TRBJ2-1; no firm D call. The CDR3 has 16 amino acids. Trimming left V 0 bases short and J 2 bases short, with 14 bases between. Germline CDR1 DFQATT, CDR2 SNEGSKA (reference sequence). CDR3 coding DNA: TGCAGTGCTAGAGATCCTGCGAGAACTGCCTACAATGAGCAGTTCTTC. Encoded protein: CSARDPARTAYNEQFF.